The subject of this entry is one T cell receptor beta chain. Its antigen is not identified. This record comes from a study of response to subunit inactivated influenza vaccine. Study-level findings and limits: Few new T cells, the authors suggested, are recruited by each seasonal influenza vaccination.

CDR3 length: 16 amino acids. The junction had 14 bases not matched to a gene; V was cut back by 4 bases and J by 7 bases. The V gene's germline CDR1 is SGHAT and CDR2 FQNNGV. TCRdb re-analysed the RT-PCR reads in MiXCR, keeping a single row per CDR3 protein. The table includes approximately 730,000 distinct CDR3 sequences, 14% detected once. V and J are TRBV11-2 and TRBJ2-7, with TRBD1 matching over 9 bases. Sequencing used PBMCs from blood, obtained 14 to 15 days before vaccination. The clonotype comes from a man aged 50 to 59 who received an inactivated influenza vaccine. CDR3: CASSSSRDRAFLEQYF. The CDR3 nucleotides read TGTGCCAGCAGCTCGTCCCGGGACAGGGCCTTCCTGGAGCAGTACTTC.